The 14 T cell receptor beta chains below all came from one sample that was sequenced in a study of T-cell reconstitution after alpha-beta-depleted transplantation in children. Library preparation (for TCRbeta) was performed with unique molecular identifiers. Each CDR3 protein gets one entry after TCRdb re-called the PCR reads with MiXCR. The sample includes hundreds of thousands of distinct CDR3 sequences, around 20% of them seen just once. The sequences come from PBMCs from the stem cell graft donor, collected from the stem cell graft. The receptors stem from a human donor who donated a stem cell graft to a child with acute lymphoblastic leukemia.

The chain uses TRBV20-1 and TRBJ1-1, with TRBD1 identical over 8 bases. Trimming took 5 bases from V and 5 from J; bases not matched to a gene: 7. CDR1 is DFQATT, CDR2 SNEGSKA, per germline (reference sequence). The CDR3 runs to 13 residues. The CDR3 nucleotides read TGCAGTGCTCCTGGACAGGGAGGTACTGAAGCTTTCTTT. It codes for CSAPGQGGTEAFF.

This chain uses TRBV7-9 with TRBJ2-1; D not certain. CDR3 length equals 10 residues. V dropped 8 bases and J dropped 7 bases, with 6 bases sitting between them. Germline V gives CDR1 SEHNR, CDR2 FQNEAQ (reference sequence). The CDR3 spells CASGWNEQFF. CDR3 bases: TGTGCCAGCGGGTGGAATGAGCAGTTCTTC.

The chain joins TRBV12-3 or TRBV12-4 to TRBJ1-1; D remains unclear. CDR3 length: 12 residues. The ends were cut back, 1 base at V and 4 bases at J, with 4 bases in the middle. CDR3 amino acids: CASSLELTEAFF. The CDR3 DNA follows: TGTGCCAGCAGTTTAGAGCTCACTGAAGCTTTCTTT.

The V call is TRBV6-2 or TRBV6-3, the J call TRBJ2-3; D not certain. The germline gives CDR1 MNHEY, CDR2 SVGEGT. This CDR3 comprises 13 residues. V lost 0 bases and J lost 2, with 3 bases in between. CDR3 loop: CASSYSDTDTQYF. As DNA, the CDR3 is TGTGCCAGCAGTTACTCCGACACAGATACGCAGTATTTT.

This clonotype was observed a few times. As DNA, the CDR3 is TGTGCCAGCAGTTTCTCGCAGGGCAACATTCAGTACTTC. As protein: CASSFSQGNIQYF. The J gene is TRBJ2-4, the V gene TRBV12-3 or TRBV12-4; D might be TRBD1 (5 bases). The CDR3 has 13 residues. Trimming took 3 bases from V and 7 from J, leaving 10 bases between them.

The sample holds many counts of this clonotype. Here the CDR3 reads CASSAYTGQAASSYNSPLHF. The DNA of the CDR3 is TGTGCCAGCAGTGCGTACACTGGACAGGCGGCTAGCTCCTATAATTCACCCCTCCACTTT. The V call is TRBV27, the J call TRBJ1-6; TRBD1 aligns across 7 bases. The CDR3 is 20 residues long. The germline gives CDR1 MNHEY, CDR2 SMNVEV (reference sequence). The V gene end was trimmed by 5 bases and the J gene end by 0 bases; junction bases not matched to a gene: 16.

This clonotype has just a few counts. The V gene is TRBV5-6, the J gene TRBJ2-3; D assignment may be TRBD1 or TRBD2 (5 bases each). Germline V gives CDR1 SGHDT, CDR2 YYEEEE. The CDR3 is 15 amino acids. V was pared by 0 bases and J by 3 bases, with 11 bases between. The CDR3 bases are TGTGCCAGCAGCTTGGGACCGGGGCCGACAGATACGCAGTATTTT. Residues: CASSLGPGPTDTQYF.

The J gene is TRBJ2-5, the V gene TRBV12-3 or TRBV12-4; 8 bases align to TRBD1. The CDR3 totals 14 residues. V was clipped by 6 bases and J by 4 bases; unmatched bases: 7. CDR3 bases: TGTGCCAGCAGCCCAGAAGACAGGGGAGAGACCCAGTACTTC. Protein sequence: CASSPEDRGETQYF.

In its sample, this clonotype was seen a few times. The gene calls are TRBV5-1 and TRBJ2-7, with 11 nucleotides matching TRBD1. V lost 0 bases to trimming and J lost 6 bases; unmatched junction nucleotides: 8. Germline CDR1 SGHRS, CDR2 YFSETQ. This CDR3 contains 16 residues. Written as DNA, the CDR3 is TGCGCCAGCAGCTTGGAACTGCCCGGGACAGGGGGCGAGCAGTACTTC. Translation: CASSLELPGTGGEQYF.

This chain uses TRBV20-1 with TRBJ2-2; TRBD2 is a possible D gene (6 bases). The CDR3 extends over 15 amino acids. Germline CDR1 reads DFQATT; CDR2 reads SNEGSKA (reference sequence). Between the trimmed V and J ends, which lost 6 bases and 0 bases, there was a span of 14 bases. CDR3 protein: CSAQGGVANTGELFF. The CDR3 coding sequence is TGCAGTGCCCAAGGAGGGGTCGCGAACACCGGGGAGCTGTTTTTT.

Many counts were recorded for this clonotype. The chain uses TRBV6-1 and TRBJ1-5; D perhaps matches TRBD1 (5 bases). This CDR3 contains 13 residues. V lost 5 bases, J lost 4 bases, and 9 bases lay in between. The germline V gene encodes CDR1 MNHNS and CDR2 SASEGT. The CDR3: CASSRQSNQPQHF. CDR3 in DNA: TGTGCCAGCAGTAGACAGTCAAATCAGCCCCAGCATTTT.

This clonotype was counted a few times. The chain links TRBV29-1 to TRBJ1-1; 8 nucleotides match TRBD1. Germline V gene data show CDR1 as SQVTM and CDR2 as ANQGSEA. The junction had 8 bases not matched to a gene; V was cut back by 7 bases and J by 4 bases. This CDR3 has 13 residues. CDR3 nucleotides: TGCAGCGCCCTGGACAGGGCAAGCACTGAAGCTTTCTTT. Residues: CSALDRASTEAFF.

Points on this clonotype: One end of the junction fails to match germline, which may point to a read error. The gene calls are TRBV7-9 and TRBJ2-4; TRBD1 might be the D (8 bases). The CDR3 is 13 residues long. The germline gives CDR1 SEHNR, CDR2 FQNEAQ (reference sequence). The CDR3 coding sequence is TGTGCCAACAGGGGGGGACGGGTAAACACTCAGTACTTC. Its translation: CANRGGRVNTQYF.

The chain's CDR3 is CASSYTQGSYNEQFF. The CDR3 DNA reads as TGTGCCAGCAGTTACACCCAGGGGAGTTACAATGAGCAGTTCTTC. The V gene is TRBV6-5, the J gene TRBJ2-1; tentative D call: TRBD1 (6 bases). Germline lookup yields CDR1 MNHEY and CDR2 SVGAGI. Trimming took 2 bases from V and 4 from J, leaving 12 bases between them. There are 15 residues in the CDR3.